This TCR beta chain was recovered during a study of T cells after yellow fever vaccination. In the case of this clonotype: Its matching antigen is unknown.

Study-level results: Reappearing after the booster were most of the clones from primary vaccination (approximately 96% CD4, about 88% CD8). Abundant contaminating clonotypes from the bulk population could appear in FACS-sorted repertoires.

Trimming removed 5 bases at V and 13 bases at J, with 16 bases between. This CDR3 is built from 12 residues. Germline V gene sequence: CDR1 SGHDT, CDR2 YYEEEE. TCRdb independently ran MiXCR on the 5' RACE reads; one entry per CDR3 protein. In the table there are 500,000 to 650,000 distinct CDR3 sequences, approximately 13% of which are singletons. This sample comprised PBMCs, obtained on the day of the yellow fever booster vaccination. This sequence joins TRBV5-6 and TRBJ2-1; D uncertain. This clonotype originated in a man aged 30 to 39 who received the YFV17D yellow fever vaccine. Written as DNA, the CDR3 is TGTGCCAGCAGTTCGACCGATATGGGACAGTTCTTC. Translation: CASSSTDMGQFF.